This T cell receptor beta chain was documented in a study of blood T cells in healthy people across ages. Overall study: There was about one barcoded beta molecule captured by template switching per two T cells.

The V gene's germline CDR1 is KGHDR and CDR2 SFDVKD. The CDR3 covers 14 residues. The ends lost 7 bases at V and 4 bases at J; junction bases unmatched: 4. Donors were healthy Caucasian individuals from Russia aged about 6 to 95. Whole-study findings and limits: Long-lived and aged donors differed, with more naive CD4+ cells and higher diversity in the long-lived.

The second PCR ran roughly 6 to 11 cycles with a sample-barcoded 5' primer and J-beta primers. Each cDNA molecule received a tag from a template-switch adaptor that had 12 random nucleotides. TCRdb analysed the 5' RACE reads with MiXCR anew, one entry per CDR3 protein. The table has approximately 2,000,000 distinct CDR3 sequences, around 42% seen once. This clonotype was observed a few times. The antigen is undetermined. Input material: blood. This clonotype originated in a human donor in good health. V gene TRBV24-1 combines with J gene TRBJ1-4, with TRBD1 identical over 8 bases. CDR3: CATSTGQGNEKLFF. The CDR3 DNA reads TGTGCCACCAGCACCGGACAGGGTAATGAAAAACTGTTTTTT.